Each of the 17 T cell receptor beta chains below was sequenced from the same sample in a study of tumor-infiltrating lymphocytes in primary liver carcinoma. A constant-region primer served to make TCR beta cDNA from roughly 480 ng total RNA. It was through three nested multiplex PCR rounds of slightly modified ARM-PCR that TCR beta libraries arose. Use of TRBV1-TRBV30 forward primers with a C-beta reverse primer characterized the first two PCR rounds, which lasted about 9 cycles each. TCRdb redid the calling of the multiplex PCR reads with MiXCR, one entry per CDR3 protein. The data contain 330,000 or so distinct CDR3 sequences, 65% of them seen just once; the ten biggest clones take up about 6.5%. The source of the blood RNA was unsorted whole blood, and germline DNA was extracted as well. The sequenced sample consisted of peripheral blood. These receptor sequences come from a man aged 40-49 years with primary liver carcinoma and hepatitis B virus infection.

Notes on this clonotype: The junction differs from germline at one of its ends, possibly a read error. The V gene is TRBV4-1, the J gene TRBJ2-3; 7 bases are a match to TRBD2. This CDR3 has 13 residues. Per the germline V gene, CDR1 is MGHRA and CDR2 is YSYEKL. CDR3 residues: CAGSQELADTQYF. The CDR3 DNA follows: TGCGCCGGCAGCCAAGAACTAGCGGATACGCAGTATTTT.

The chain recombines TRBV10-3 with TRBJ1-5; TRBD1 might be the D (6 bases). V was trimmed by 10 bases and J by 0 bases, leaving 10 bases between them. The CDR3 totals 13 residues. CDR1 ENHRY and CDR2 SYGVKD come from the germline V gene. As DNA, the CDR3 is TGTGCCAGGGAGGACAGTAGCAATCAGCCCCAGCATTTT. The encoded protein is CAREDSSNQPQHF.

This clonotype was seen repeatedly, ten times or more. The DNA of the CDR3 is TGTGCCAGCAGCTCCGGGACTAGCGGGGCGGGGGAGACCCAGTACTTC. Amino acid sequence: CASSSGTSGAGETQYF. The chain carries TRBV11-2 and TRBJ2-5, with 13 bases fitting TRBD2. The V segment lost 4 bases and the J segment 5 bases; nucleotides outside the gene matches: 7. This CDR3 contains 16 residues. Germline CDR1 reads SGHAT; CDR2 reads FQNNGV.

This clonotype was recorded at least ten times. The chain joins TRBV4-2 to TRBJ1-4, with unresolved D. Germline V gives CDR1 LGHNA, CDR2 YNFKEQ. This CDR3 is built from 14 residues. Trimming removed 4 bases at V and 8 bases at J, with 14 bases between. The CDR3 nucleotides are TGTGCCAGCAGCCGGGGAGAGGATCGCGAAAAACTGTTTTTT. Amino acid sequence: CASSRGEDREKLFF.

Comment on this clonotype: A much larger clone lies a single base off, so this may be a read error. The chain joins TRBV10-3 to TRBJ2-7; 9 bases map to TRBD2. The CDR3 sequence is 15 residues long. CDR1 is ENHRY, CDR2 SYGVKD, per germline. Trimming cost V 8 bases and J 0 bases; bases outside gene matches: 8. The CDR3 reads CAIGLVAGVSYEQYF. CDR3 sequence (DNA): TGTGCCATCGGTCTTGTAGCGGGAGTCTCCTACGAGCAGTACTTC.

This clonotype has at least ten counts. The V and J genes are TRBV29-1 and TRBJ2-3, with D tentatively TRBD2 (6 bases). CDR3 length: 13 residues. Trimming cost V 0 bases and J 8 bases, with 12 bases left between them. Germline V gene data show CDR1 as SQVTM and CDR2 as ANQGSEA. The CDR3 DNA follows: TGCAGCGTTGAAGATCTGGCGGGAAGTACGCAGTATTTT. It is translated as CSVEDLAGSTQYF.

This clonotype was picked up a small number of times. At one of its ends the junction is not consistent with the germline gene, which may arise from a read error. The chain joins TRBV11-2 to TRBJ2-1, with no clear D. In germline, CDR1 is SGHAT, CDR2 FQNNGV. The CDR3 spans 16 residues. In DNA, the CDR3 is TGTGCCAGCAGACCTTTAACGGCAAGGACCTACAATGATCAGTTCTTC. It specifies CASRPLTARTYNDQFF. The whole variable domain, filled in from reference TRBV11-2 and TRBJ2-1, reads EAGVAQSPRYKIIEKRQSVAFWCNPISGHATLYWYQQILGQGPKLLIQFQNNGVVDDSQLPKDRFSAERLKGVDSTLKIQPAKLEDSAVYLCASRPLTARTYNDQFFGPGTRLTVL.

In its sample, this clonotype was seen many times. The chain carries TRBV10-3 and TRBJ2-7; 12 bases fit TRBD2. V was clipped by 2 bases and J by 6 bases; unmatched bases: 2. CDR1 and CDR2 (germline): ENHRY, SYGVKD. The CDR3 contains 14 residues. DNA of the CDR3: TGTGCCATCAGTGAGCGGACTAGCGGGATCGAGCAGTACTTC. Translated: CAISERTSGIEQYF.

This clonotype was detected many times. V and J are TRBV6-2 or TRBV6-3 and TRBJ2-1; D is unclear. Germline V CDR1 and CDR2: MNHEY, SVGEGT. Trimming shortened V by 2 bases and J by 2 bases, and 7 bases separated the two germline ends. There are 14 residues in the CDR3. This CDR3 reads CASSYRVPYNEQFF. The DNA for the CDR3 is TGTGCCAGCAGTTACAGGGTTCCCTACAATGAGCAGTTCTTC.

On this clonotype: No conserved phenylalanine or tryptophan is present at the end of the CDR3, so a read error is the likely explanation. This chain joins TRBV6-1 and TRBJ2-1; D unresolved. V shed 3 bases and J shed 5 bases, with 8 bases lying between them. CDR3 length equals 13 residues. Germline CDR1 MNHNS, CDR2 SASEGT. The CDR3 reads CASSERKNNEQFL. DNA of the CDR3: TGTGCCAGCAGTGAGCGGAAAAACAATGAGCAGTTCTTA.

About this clonotype: One end of the junction varies from germline; a read error may be responsible. V is TRBV11-2 and J is TRBJ2-3, with D perhaps TRBD1 (6 bases). The end of the DNA aligns better with TRBJ1-5, so the J call may be wrong. The CDR3 runs 14 residues. In germline, CDR1 is SGHAT, CDR2 FQNNGV. CDR3: CASSLGGRGVTQHF. The CDR3 DNA follows: TGTGCCAGCAGTTTAGGGGGACGGGGAGTTACGCAGCATTTT.

This clonotype was found many times. CDR3 amino acids: CSVEVSEGVNEQFF. In DNA, the CDR3 is TGCAGCGTTGAAGTGTCAGAAGGGGTCAATGAGCAGTTCTTC. The gene calls are TRBV29-1 and TRBJ2-1; perhaps TRBD1 as D (5 bases). Trimming took off 1 base at V and 6 bases at J, with 13 bases between the two ends. The CDR3 is made up of 14 amino acids. Germline CDR1 and CDR2: SQVTM and ANQGSEA.

The chain employs TRBV12-3 or TRBV12-4 and TRBJ2-1; 8 bases are shared with TRBD2. CDR3 length equals 15 residues. V lost 4 bases, J lost 6 bases, and 8 bases stayed unmatched. The CDR3 DNA is TGTGCCAGCAGTTCGGGGGGGGGGGCTTTCAATGAGCAGTTCTTC. Residues: CASSSGGGAFNEQFF.

On this clonotype itself: This likely comes from a read error, as the CDR3 has no conserved phenylalanine or tryptophan at its end. The rearrangement links TRBV4-3 to TRBJ2-5; 9 bases are a match to TRBD1. CDR3 length: 14 residues. Germline lookup yields CDR1 LGHNA and CDR2 YSLEER. CDR3 protein: CASSQDRGQEAQYL. The DNA for the CDR3 is TGCGCCAGCAGCCAGGACAGGGGCCAAGAGGCCCAGTACCTC.

On this clonotype: A read error may account for a junction end that differs from germline. The chain combines TRBV11-2 with TRBJ2-7; D gene ambiguous. CDR3 length equals 14 residues. Germline V gene lookup returns CDR1 SGHAT and CDR2 FQNNGV. The CDR3 DNA reads TGTGCCGGCAGCCCCGGAGAGCTGGTCTACGAGCAGTACTTC. This codes for CAGSPGELVYEQYF.

As regards this clonotype: The junction differs from germline at one of its ends, possibly a read error. The V and J genes are TRBV11-2 and TRBJ2-3, with D perhaps TRBD2 (6 bases). The germline CDR1 and CDR2 sequences are SGHAT and FQNNGV. This CDR3 has 19 amino acids. The CDR3 DNA sequence: TGTGCCAGCTGCTTAGATCTAATGGCTAGCGAGGGGAGGACAGATACGCAGTATTTT. Its protein is CASCLDLMASEGRTDTQYF.

This chain joins TRBV5-4 and TRBJ2-2, with D unresolved. In germline, CDR1 is SGHNT, CDR2 YYREEE (reference sequence). Deletions cut 4 bases from V and 5 bases from J, with 9 bases between. The CDR3 spans 13 residues. CDR3 in DNA: TGTGCCAGCAGCGCCGAAGAAACCGGGGAGCTGTTTTTT. Its translation is CASSAEETGELFF.